This T cell receptor (beta chain) was captured in a study of T-cell memory formation after mild COVID-19. This clonotype was observed at least ten times. Its antigen is unknown. One entry per CDR3 protein results from TCRdb running MiXCR on the 5' RACE reads. The repertoire holds 300,000 to 400,000 distinct CDR3 sequences, about 15% seen once, with about 22% in the top ten. General study points: Memory cells collected pre-infection included some clones that later responded, suggesting cross-reactive memory joined. Most CD4+ clones that shrank were in CM and EM, while CD8+ ones turned up in EMRA.

The clonotype originates from a man between 18 and 29 years old who had mild COVID-19 (a few samples of this study predate the infection). Cell type and time point are not known. The material sequenced was PBMCs or a T cell subset sorted from them (not recorded which).

The CDR3 DNA is TGTGCCAGCGGACTCACCGGGACAGGGAGTGGGCAGTATTTT. Its translation: CASGLTGTGSGQYF. This sequence joins TRBV6-6 and TRBJ2-3, with 9 positions matching TRBD1. J lost 11 bases, V lost 8 bases, and 14 bases had no gene match. Germline CDR1 is MNHNY and CDR2 is SVGAGI (reference sequence). The CDR3 is 14 residues long.